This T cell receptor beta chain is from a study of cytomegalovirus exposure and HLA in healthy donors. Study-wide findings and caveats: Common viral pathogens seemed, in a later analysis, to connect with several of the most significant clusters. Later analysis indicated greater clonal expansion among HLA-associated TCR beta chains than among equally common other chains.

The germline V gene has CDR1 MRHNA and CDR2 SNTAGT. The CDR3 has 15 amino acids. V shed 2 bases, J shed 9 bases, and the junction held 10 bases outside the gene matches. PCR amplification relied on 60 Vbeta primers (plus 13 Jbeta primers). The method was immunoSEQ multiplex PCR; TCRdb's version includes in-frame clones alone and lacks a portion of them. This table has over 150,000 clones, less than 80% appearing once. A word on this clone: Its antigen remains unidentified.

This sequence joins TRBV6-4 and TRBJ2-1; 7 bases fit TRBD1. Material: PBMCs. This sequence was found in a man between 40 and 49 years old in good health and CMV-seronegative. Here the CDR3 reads CASSDGDRDNSEQFF. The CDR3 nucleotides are TGTGCCAGCAGTGACGGAGACAGGGATAATAGTGAGCAGTTCTTC.